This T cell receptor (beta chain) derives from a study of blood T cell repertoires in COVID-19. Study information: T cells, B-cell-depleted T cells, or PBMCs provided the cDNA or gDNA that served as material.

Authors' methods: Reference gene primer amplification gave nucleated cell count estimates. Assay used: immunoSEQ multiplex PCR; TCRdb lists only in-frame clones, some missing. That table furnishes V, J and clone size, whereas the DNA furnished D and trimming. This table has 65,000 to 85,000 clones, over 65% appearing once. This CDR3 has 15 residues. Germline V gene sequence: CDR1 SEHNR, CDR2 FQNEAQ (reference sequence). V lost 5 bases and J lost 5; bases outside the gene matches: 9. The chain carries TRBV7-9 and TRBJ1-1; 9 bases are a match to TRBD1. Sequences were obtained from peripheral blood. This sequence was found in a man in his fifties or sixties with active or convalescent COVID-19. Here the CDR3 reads CASSVGQGVRTEAFF. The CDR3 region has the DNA TGTGCCAGCAGCGTGGGACAGGGTGTGAGGACTGAAGCTTTCTTT.